Each of the 12 T cell receptor beta chains below was sequenced from the same sample in a study of T cell responses to AZD1222 COVID-19 vaccine. Measured with immunoSEQ multiplex PCR; TCRdb has only the in-frame clones, and not every one. Among about 110,000 clones, about 92% were seen once, and the ten largest hold approximately 8%. Source: peripheral blood, taken 28 days after the second AZD1222 dose. Receptors were obtained from an adult who received the AZD1222 COVID-19 vaccine.

This clone came up once. The chain combines TRBV4-3 with TRBJ1-2; 7 bases are shared with TRBD1. Germline V gives CDR1 LGHNA, CDR2 YSLEER. V lost 1 base and J lost 4; bases outside the gene matches: 3. The CDR3 is 14 amino acids. The CDR3 reads CASSQGQGGYGYTF. The CDR3 coding sequence is TGCGCCAGCAGCCAAGGACAGGGCGGCTATGGCTACACCTTC.

The genes are TRBV18 and TRBJ1-2, with 8 bases lining up with TRBD1. Germline V CDR1 and CDR2: KGHSH, LQKENI. V dropped 5 bases and J dropped 4; count of bases not matched to a gene: 6. The length of the CDR3 is 14 residues. The CDR3 here is CASSGPDRGYGYTF. CDR3 DNA: TGTGCCAGCTCAGGCCCTGACAGGGGCTATGGCTACACCTTC.

The V and J genes are TRBV3-1 (or the pseudogene TRBV3-2) and TRBJ2-1, with 11 positions matching TRBD2. The CDR3 covers 18 residues. Trimming at V came to 8 bases and at J to 0 bases, leaving 12 bases not matched to a gene. CDR1 and CDR2 (germline): LGHDT, YNNKEL (reference sequence). CDR3 protein: CASSGYSGGESSYNEQFF. The DNA of the CDR3 is TGTGCCAGCTCGGGATATAGCGGGGGGGAAAGCTCCTACAATGAGCAGTTCTTC.

V is TRBV6-6 and J is TRBJ1-5; D perhaps matches TRBD1 (6 bases). Per the germline V gene, CDR1 is MNHNY and CDR2 is SVGAGI (reference sequence). This CDR3 spans 13 amino acids. Trimming took 7 bases from V and 1 from J, leaving 8 bases between them. The CDR3 DNA reads as TGTGCCAGCAAGAGGGGGAGCAATCAGCCCCAGCATTTT. Its translation is CASKRGSNQPQHF.

This rearrangement joins TRBV12-3 or TRBV12-4 to TRBJ1-2; TRBD1 matches at 7 bases. V shed 6 bases, J shed 6 bases, and the junction held 7 bases outside the gene matches. This CDR3 spans 13 amino acids. The CDR3 sequence is CASSYGTVHGYTF. The CDR3 DNA reads TGTGCCAGCAGCTACGGGACAGTACATGGCTACACCTTC.

The sample holds one count of this clone. The chain carries TRBV14 and TRBJ2-7; 7 nucleotides match TRBD1. The V gene end was trimmed by 2 bases and the J gene end by 5 bases; junction bases not matched to a gene: 12. CDR1 is SGHDN and CDR2 is FVKESK in the germline V gene. CDR3 length: 16 amino acids. The CDR3 region is CASSQLRSTGENEQYF. CDR3 DNA: TGTGCCAGCAGCCAACTTAGGAGCACAGGGGAGAACGAGCAGTACTTC.

CDR3 DNA sequence: TGTGCCCCCCGGCGGGCAGGGGATGAGCAGTACTTC. Translation gives CAPRRAGDEQYF. The J gene is TRBJ2-7, the V gene TRBV12-3 or TRBV12-4; D may be TRBD1 (6 bases). The V end lost 11 bases, the J end lost 7 bases, and 18 bases lay between the germline ends. CDR3 length: 12 amino acids.

The rearrangement uses TRBV5-1 and TRBJ2-2, with D possibly matching TRBD2 (5 bases). V was trimmed by 0 bases and J by 4 bases, leaving 13 bases between them. The CDR3 runs to 16 residues. Germline V gene data show CDR1 as SGHRS and CDR2 as YFSETQ. The CDR3 reads CASSLGASSTTGELFF. For the CDR3, the DNA is TGCGCCAGCAGCTTGGGAGCCTCTAGCACCACCGGGGAGCTGTTTTTT.

The chain joins TRBV4-1 to TRBJ2-7; the match to TRBD1 covers 7 bases. With 0 bases clipped from V and 5 bases from J, the junction kept 10 bases outside the gene matches. Per the germline V gene, CDR1 is MGHRA and CDR2 is YSYEKL. The CDR3 sequence is 16 residues long. CDR3 amino acids: CASSQDGDSGPHEQYF. In DNA form, the CDR3 reads TGCGCCAGCAGCCAAGATGGGGACAGTGGCCCCCACGAGCAGTACTTC.

The chain links TRBV3-1 (or the pseudogene TRBV3-2) to TRBJ2-2, with TRBD2 as a possible D gene (7 bases). Germline V gives CDR1 LGHDT, CDR2 YNNKEL (reference sequence). Trimming removed 2 bases at V and 6 bases at J, with 13 bases between. The CDR3 has 15 residues. This CDR3 reads CASSQPGGRAGELFF. CDR3 DNA: TGTGCCAGCAGCCAACCCGGGGGGCGGGCCGGGGAGCTGTTTTTT.

The chain employs TRBV5-1 and TRBJ2-1, with D unresolved. V gave up 5 bases and J gave up 5 bases, with 8 bases separating them. The CDR3 contains 12 residues. Germline CDR1 and CDR2: SGHRS and YFSETQ. The CDR3 bases are TGCGCCAGCAGGTCCGATCACAATGAGCAGTTCTTC. It codes for CASRSDHNEQFF.

This clone was detected once. The CDR3 nucleotides read TGTGCCAGCACCAAGGCGGGACACATGGGTACGCAGTATTTT. It is translated as CASTKAGHMGTQYF. The V and J genes are TRBV27 and TRBJ2-3; D might be TRBD1 or TRBD2, each matching 6 bases. Germline CDR1 and CDR2: MNHEY and SMNVEV (reference sequence). This CDR3 is built from 14 residues. V lost 7 bases and J 8 bases, leaving 19 bases between the germline ends.